Sequencing of this T cell receptor beta chain was carried out in a study of shared clonotypes between healthy human individuals. Points on this clone: Its antigen is undetermined.

From germline, CDR1 is LNHDA and CDR2 SQIVND (reference sequence). The CDR3 spans 12 residues. The V gene lost 7 bases and the J gene lost 2 bases, with 8 bases spanning the gap. In the original analysis: With immunoSEQ giving junction-only sequences and no quality scores, filtering differed. Clones were read by immunoSEQ multiplex PCR, and TCRdb kept only the in-frame ones, dropping some. V and J calls and clone size are as listed in that table; D and trimming were resolved from the DNA. Of 950,000 to 1,300,000 clones detected, around 75% appear once; the ten largest clones hold about 1.5%. Points from the study as a whole: Naive CD4 clonotypes overlapped across a handful of donors at around 4.7%. A reduction in generation probabilities was seen for non-shared clonotypes relative to those shared by all four donors.

This sequence joins TRBV19 and TRBJ1-1; no clear D gene. The sequence was collected from a man between 18 and 35 years old in good health. The sample was memory CD4+ T cells sorted from blood. Specified subset: CD45RA-negative fraction. In DNA, the CDR3 is TGTGCCAGTATAAGAGATAACACTGAAGCTTTCTTT. Translating it yields CASIRDNTEAFF.